These T cell receptor beta chains were read from a single sample in a study of Graves' ophthalmopathy and Graves' hyperthyroidism. MiXCR, run by TCRdb on the multiplex PCR reads, gives a single entry per CDR3 protein. This table has a few hundred thousand distinct CDR3 sequences, approximately 37% appearing once. The sequenced sample consisted of peripheral blood or thyroid tissue (not recorded which). The receptors come from an adult man with Graves' hyperthyroidism. Both conserved end residues are part of each CDR3. The order of the fields is J gene, V gene, CDR3 protein.

j_call: TRBJ2-6
v_call: TRBV7-9
cdr3_aa: CASSLALRESGANVLTF

j_call: TRBJ1-1
v_call: TRBV28
cdr3_aa: CASIHWENTEAFF

j_call: TRBJ2-3
v_call: TRBV3-1
cdr3_aa: CASSSGHLTDTQYF

j_call: TRBJ1-3
v_call: TRBV4-2
cdr3_aa: CASSQFRRSSSGNTIYF

j_call: TRBJ1-2
v_call: TRBV29-1
cdr3_aa: CSVVRFSGRGYTF

j_call: TRBJ1-2
v_call: TRBV6-2/TRBV6-3
cdr3_aa: CASSYSRASRNYGYTF

j_call: TRBJ2-5
v_call: TRBV7-9
cdr3_aa: CASSSTTSGVETQYF

j_call: TRBJ1-4
v_call: TRBV5-1
cdr3_aa: CASSLRSGATNEKLFF

j_call: TRBJ1-3
v_call: TRBV7-8
cdr3_aa: CASSLDSSGNTIYF

j_call: TRBJ1-6
v_call: TRBV29-1
cdr3_aa: CSVGQGNRSPLHF

j_call: TRBJ2-3
v_call: TRBV29-1
cdr3_aa: CSVPKPGQHTDTQYF

j_call: TRBJ1-2
v_call: TRBV28
cdr3_aa: CAVTGGYGYTF

j_call: TRBJ2-5
v_call: TRBV4-1
cdr3_aa: CASSQETYQETQYF

j_call: TRBJ1-2
v_call: TRBV6-6
cdr3_aa: CASSTGQGSYGYTF

j_call: TRBJ2-7
v_call: TRBV19
cdr3_aa: CASSPGSYEQYF

j_call: TRBJ1-3
v_call: TRBV12-3/TRBV12-4
cdr3_aa: CASSLAGGNTIYF

j_call: TRBJ2-5
v_call: TRBV15
cdr3_aa: CATSRPGGASQETQYF

j_call: TRBJ2-2
v_call: TRBV19
cdr3_aa: CASSPPGQGAHITGELFF

j_call: TRBJ1-5
v_call: TRBV7-6
cdr3_aa: CASSLTDGYNQPQHF

j_call: TRBJ1-2
v_call: TRBV7-8
cdr3_aa: CASSPTLTGGNYGYTF

j_call: TRBJ2-5
v_call: TRBV29-1
cdr3_aa: CSAGTLAGETQYF

j_call: TRBJ1-5
v_call: TRBV7-3
cdr3_aa: CASALEGRQDSNQPQHF

j_call: TRBJ1-6
v_call: TRBV19
cdr3_aa: CASSFIGDSPLHF

j_call: TRBJ1-5
v_call: TRBV30
cdr3_aa: CAWSPGGVSNQPQHF

j_call: TRBJ1-5
v_call: TRBV2
cdr3_aa: CASGSTGQINQPQHF